Listed here is a single T cell receptor beta chain. The antigen is undetermined. The data were taken from a study of T cells in localized non-small cell lung cancer. Whole-study findings and limits: In adjacent lung, a median roughly 56 of the top 100 tumor clones were found. Sequencing, confined to only one tumor region, leaves heterogeneity possible. Compared with tumor, uninvolved adjacent lung displayed greater T cell clonality, ranking highest overall.

The V end lost 4 bases, the J end lost 0 bases, and 6 bases lay between the germline ends. The CDR3 is made up of 13 amino acids. The germline CDR1 and CDR2 sequences are SGHRS and YFSETQ. The method was immunoSEQ multiplex PCR; TCRdb's version includes in-frame clones alone and lacks a portion of them. The table shows more than 50,000 clones, with approximately 80% occurring only once. The material sequenced was peripheral blood, taken before any cancer treatment. This receptor was taken from a female donor of 60 years or more with stage II squamous cell lung carcinoma. The chain couples TRBV5-1 to TRBJ2-3; D remains ambiguous. CDR3 DNA: TGCGCCAGCAGCACCTCCAGCACAGATACGCAGTATTTT. Protein sequence: CASSTSSTDTQYF.